Shown below are 32 T cell receptor beta chains from a single sample sequenced in a study of blood T cell repertoires in COVID-19. Sequenced by immunoSEQ multiplex PCR; TCRdb stores in-frame clones only, minus some. The sample carries about 460,000 clones, roughly nine tenths recorded once. Material for sequencing was PBMCs or T cells enriched from blood (not recorded which). The receptors shown here come from a woman aged 55-70 years who had recovered from COVID-19.

The gene calls are TRBV12-5 and TRBJ1-4; D might be TRBD1 (5 bases). Trimming left V 0 bases short and J 1 base short, with 12 bases between. Germline V gene data show CDR1 as LGHNT and CDR2 as FRNRAP. The CDR3 contains 17 residues. The CDR3 nucleotides are TGTGCTAGTGGTTTGGTACTCGGGGGAGGAACTAATGAAAAACTGTTTTTT. Translation: CASGLVLGGGTNEKLFF.

This clone was counted a single time. The rearrangement links TRBV2 to TRBJ2-7, with D perhaps TRBD1 (5 bases). The ends were cut back, 6 bases at V and 1 base at J, with 13 bases in the middle. The CDR3 loop spans 14 amino acids. Germline-derived CDR1 and CDR2 are SNHLY and FYNNEI. The CDR3 is CASRSTGLSYEQYF. In DNA, the CDR3 is TGTGCCAGCAGGTCAACAGGTCTGTCCTACGAGCAGTACTTC.

For this clone: Other DNA sequences from this sample encode an identical CDR3 as well. The chain is built from TRBV2 and TRBJ1-5; D perhaps matches TRBD1 (6 bases). Germline-derived CDR1 and CDR2 are SNHLY and FYNNEI. Trimming pared 4 bases from V and 4 bases from J, leaving 8 bases between. This CDR3 spans 13 amino acids. The CDR3 region is CASSADRNQPQHF. The CDR3 bases are TGTGCCAGCAGTGCCGACAGGAATCAGCCCCAGCATTTT. Looking up the rest from reference TRBV2 and TRBJ1-5 gives the full variable domain: EPEVTQTPSHQVTQMGQEVILRCVPISNHLYFYWYRQILGQKVEFLVSFYNNEISEKSEIFDDQFSVERPDGSNFTLKIRSTKLEDSAMYFCASSADRNQPQHFGDGTRLSIL.

A note on this clone: This sample includes further DNA sequences coding for the same CDR3. The rearrangement uses TRBV10-3 and TRBJ2-3; D gene ambiguous. Trimming left V 5 bases short and J 5 bases short, with 5 bases between. Germline CDR1 reads ENHRY; CDR2 reads SYGVKD. The CDR3 is 11 amino acids. The CDR3 loop reads CAISPGDTQYF. CDR3 in DNA: TGTGCCATCAGTCCGGGAGATACGCAGTATTTT.

V usage is TRBV5-4 and J usage is TRBJ1-1; 9 bases match TRBD1. The CDR3 is 14 residues long. V lost 0 bases to trimming and J lost 12 bases; unmatched junction nucleotides: 9. From germline, CDR1 is SGHNT and CDR2 YYREEE (reference sequence). CDR3 in amino acids: CASSLASGQGATFF. The DNA for the CDR3 is TGTGCCAGCAGCTTGGCTTCGGGACAGGGAGCAACTTTCTTT.

The V gene is TRBV4-1, the J gene TRBJ1-5; no clear D. V lost 0 bases and J lost 2, with 5 bases in between. CDR1 is MGHRA and CDR2 is YSYEKL in the germline V gene. The CDR3 contains 14 residues. CDR3 amino acids: CASSQDAGNQPQHF. Here the CDR3 DNA reads TGCGCCAGCAGCCAAGATGCGGGCAATCAGCCCCAGCATTTT.

This sequence joins TRBV10-3 and TRBJ1-2, with TRBD1 matching over 8 bases. The V and J ends lost 4 bases and 3 bases, in that order; junction bases with no gene match: 4. CDR1 is ENHRY and CDR2 is SYGVKD in the germline V gene. This CDR3 has 14 residues. CDR3 in amino acids: CAISGQTGDYGYTF. The CDR3 DNA reads as TGTGCCATCAGTGGTCAGACAGGGGACTATGGCTACACCTTC.

The chain has TRBV5-1 and TRBJ2-3; 8 nucleotides line up with TRBD2. V dropped 4 bases and J dropped 2; count of bases not matched to a gene: 12. Germline V gene sequence: CDR1 SGHRS, CDR2 YFSETQ. The CDR3 runs to 17 residues. Written as DNA, the CDR3 is TGCGCCAGCAGCCTCCTGGCGGTAGCGGGGTCCACAGATACGCAGTATTTT. It is translated as CASSLLAVAGSTDTQYF.

This chain connects TRBV18 to TRBJ1-6; 7 bases match TRBD1. Germline values: CDR1 KGHSH, CDR2 LQKENI. There are 15 residues in the CDR3. V dropped 8 bases and J dropped 5; count of bases not matched to a gene: 9. This chain's CDR3 is CASTIDRVDNSPLHF. For the CDR3, the DNA is TGTGCCAGCACTATTGACAGGGTTGATAATTCACCCCTCCACTTT.

The chain combines TRBV7-2 with TRBJ1-2; D not resolved. Germline CDR1 reads SGHTA; CDR2 reads FQGNSA. V was pared by 5 bases and J by 5 bases, with 15 bases between. CDR3 size: 14 residues. The CDR3 sequence: CASSPRTEGYGYTF. The CDR3 DNA follows: TGTGCCAGCAGCCCCCGGACGGAGGGTTATGGCTACACCTTC.

The CDR3, as DNA: TGTGCCAGCAGCCACCGACCCCGGGACAAGGATACCAGAGGCTACACCTTC. Encoded protein: CASSHRPRDKDTRGYTF. V usage is TRBV5-6 and J usage is TRBJ1-2, with D possibly TRBD1 on 6 matching bases. CDR1 SGHDT and CDR2 YYEEEE come from the germline V gene. V lost 4 bases to trimming and J lost 8 bases, with 27 bases between them. The CDR3 has 17 amino acids.

The rearrangement uses TRBV5-8 and TRBJ1-6, with 7 positions matching TRBD1. CDR3 length: 16 amino acids. The trim removed 4 bases at V and 8 bases at J, leaving 12 bases unmatched. The germline V gene has CDR1 SGHTS and CDR2 YDEGEE. CDR3 amino acids: CASSPFPTGWDSPLHF. The CDR3 bases are TGTGCCAGCAGCCCCTTTCCGACAGGGTGGGATTCACCCCTCCACTTT.

The CDR3 spells CASSLIANEQFF. Written as DNA, the CDR3 is TGTGCCAGCAGTTTAATAGCGAATGAGCAGTTCTTC. The rearrangement joins TRBV12-3 or TRBV12-4 to TRBJ2-1; perhaps TRBD2 as D (5 bases). With 2 bases removed from V and 7 bases from J, the gap between germline ends came to 6 bases. The CDR3 is 12 amino acids.

The chain joins TRBV29-1 to TRBJ1-4, with 7 bases matching TRBD1. Per the germline V gene, CDR1 is SQVTM and CDR2 is ANQGSEA. Germline trimming cut 6 bases from V and 4 bases from J; bases unmatched to any gene: 5. The CDR3 covers 13 residues. This CDR3 is CSVAGQNNEKLFF. Here the CDR3 DNA reads TGCAGCGTCGCGGGACAGAATAATGAAAAACTGTTTTTT.

This clone was observed a few times. V and J are TRBV6-1 and TRBJ2-5, with TRBD2 matching over 9 bases. Per the germline V gene, CDR1 is MNHNS and CDR2 is SASEGT. The V gene end was trimmed by 4 bases and the J gene end by 2 bases; junction bases not matched to a gene: 11. The CDR3 is 17 amino acids. The CDR3 nucleotides are TGTGCCAGCAGTGTATGGGGGCTAGCGGGGACTCAAGAGACCCAGTACTTC. It yields the protein CASSVWGLAGTQETQYF.

This clone was seen a few times. This sequence joins TRBV2 and TRBJ2-1; 11 nucleotides align to TRBD2. This CDR3 has 16 residues. V gave up 4 bases and J gave up 4 bases; unmatched junction bases: 6. CDR1 and CDR2 from the germline V gene are SNHLY and FYNNEI. This chain's CDR3 is CASSGPGLAAYNEQFF. The CDR3 nucleotides read TGTGCCAGCAGTGGGCCGGGACTAGCGGCATACAATGAGCAGTTCTTC.

The chain employs TRBV4-1 and TRBJ2-7; weak D call: TRBD1 (5 bases). CDR3 length equals 15 residues. Germline V gene sequence: CDR1 MGHRA, CDR2 YSYEKL. V dropped 3 bases and J dropped 0 bases, with 12 bases sitting between them. The CDR3 is CASSQGLTASYEQYV. The CDR3 bases are TGCGCCAGCAGCCAGGGGTTGACAGCCTCCTACGAGCAGTACGTC.

The rearrangement links TRBV3-1 (or the pseudogene TRBV3-2) to TRBJ1-1; 8 bases match TRBD1. V trimming: 4 bases; J trimming: 4 bases; junction bases outside the gene matches: 8. The CDR3 runs 15 residues. Germline V gene data show CDR1 as LGHDT and CDR2 as YNNKEL (reference sequence). CDR3 nucleotides: TGTGCCAGCAGCCGAGCCAGGGGGCAGGGCACTGAAGCTTTCTTT. This translates into CASSRARGQGTEAFF.

The V gene is TRBV4-1, the J gene TRBJ1-1; no reliable D call. CDR1 is MGHRA, CDR2 YSYEKL, per germline. Between the trimmed V and J ends, which lost 1 base and 0 bases, there was a span of 6 bases. This CDR3 is built from 14 residues. The CDR3 DNA follows: TGCGCCAGCAGCCAAGGTCGGGTGAACACTGAAGCTTTCTTT. Translating gives CASSQGRVNTEAFF.

The CDR3 spells CASSYGGADTQYF. Here the CDR3 DNA reads TGTGCCAGCAGTTATGGCGGGGCGGATACGCAGTATTTT. This chain joins TRBV12-3 or TRBV12-4 and TRBJ2-3; D is perhaps TRBD2 (6 bases). The CDR3 extends over 13 amino acids. Trimming pared 4 bases from V and 6 bases from J, leaving 11 bases between.

The genes are TRBV10-2 and TRBJ2-3, with D tentatively TRBD2 (7 bases). Trimming pared 4 bases from V and 1 base from J, leaving 21 bases between. Germline V gives CDR1 WSHSY, CDR2 SAAADI. The CDR3 extends over 18 amino acids. CDR3 DNA sequence: TGCGCCAGCAGTGGGGTCGCGGGGGCCGCACGGGGCACAGATACGCAGTATTTT. Its translation is CASSGVAGAARGTDTQYF.

V and J are TRBV10-3 and TRBJ2-3, with 8 bases that match TRBD1. Germline-derived CDR1 and CDR2 are ENHRY and SYGVKD. Germline trimming cut 6 bases from V and 0 bases from J; bases unmatched to any gene: 5. The CDR3 runs 15 residues. The CDR3 loop reads CAISLTGVSTDTQYF. For the CDR3, the DNA is TGTGCCATCAGCCTGACAGGGGTTAGCACAGATACGCAGTATTTT.

This clone occurred once. The V call is TRBV19, the J call TRBJ1-3; unclear D gene. With 7 bases removed from V and 3 bases from J, the gap between germline ends came to 7 bases. Germline V CDR1 and CDR2: LNHDA, SQIVND (reference sequence). The CDR3 spans 12 residues. The CDR3 spells CASTRGGNTIYF. The DNA of the CDR3 is TGTGCCAGTACGAGAGGTGGAAACACCATATATTTT.

Only one count was recorded for this clone. V and J are TRBV7-6 and TRBJ1-1; 9 nucleotides agree with TRBD1. V was clipped by 6 bases and J by 4 bases; unmatched bases: 6. CDR3 length equals 14 residues. CDR1 is SGHVS and CDR2 is FNYEAQ in the germline V gene. The CDR3 loop reads CASSSTGGATEAFF. In nucleotides, the CDR3 is TGTGCCAGCAGTTCGACAGGGGGGGCCACTGAAGCTTTCTTT. The whole variable domain, remainder taken from reference TRBV7-6 and TRBJ1-1, is GAGVSQSPRYKVTKRGQDVALRCDPISGHVSLYWYRQALGQGPEFLTYFNYEAQQDKSGLPNDRFSAERPEGSISTLTIQRTEQRDSAMYRCASSSTGGATEAFFGQGTRLTVV.

The rearrangement uses TRBV27 and TRBJ2-7; 10 bases match TRBD2. CDR3 length equals 14 residues. Germline V gene lookup returns CDR1 MNHEY and CDR2 SMNVEV (reference sequence). V lost 4 bases, J lost 9 bases, and 9 bases stayed unmatched. The CDR3 sequence is CASSSPGTSVRQYF. The CDR3 bases are TGTGCCAGCAGTTCCCCCGGGACTAGCGTACGGCAGTACTTC.

The V and J genes are TRBV19 and TRBJ2-3; 10 bases line up with TRBD1. Germline CDR1 and CDR2: LNHDA and SQIVND (reference sequence). CDR3 length equals 17 residues. J lost 2 bases, V lost 10 bases, and 15 bases had no gene match. The CDR3 nucleotides are TGTGCCACCTCGACCTCCGACAGGGGGCTATTCACAGATACGCAGTATTTT. This translates into CATSTSDRGLFTDTQYF.

V gene TRBV30 combines with J gene TRBJ2-1; 8 nucleotides align to TRBD2. The CDR3 covers 15 residues. The V gene end was trimmed by 3 bases and the J gene end by 4 bases; junction bases not matched to a gene: 8. CDR1 GTSNPN and CDR2 SVGIG come from the germline V gene (reference sequence). In DNA form, the CDR3 reads TGTGCCTGGAGGCCTTCACTAGCGGAGTACAATGAGCAGTTCTTC. This codes for CAWRPSLAEYNEQFF.

This chain joins TRBV7-9 and TRBJ1-1; 8 bases agree with TRBD1. Germline loops: CDR1 SEHNR, CDR2 FQNEAQ (reference sequence). V trimming: 4 bases; J trimming: 4 bases; junction bases outside the gene matches: 8. The CDR3 totals 15 residues. The CDR3 nucleotides are TGTGCCAGCAGCTCCGGACAGGGTTCGTTCACTGAAGCTTTCTTT. Encoded protein: CASSSGQGSFTEAFF.

The chain links TRBV6-5 to TRBJ1-4, with D tentatively TRBD1 (6 bases). The CDR3 is 15 amino acids. The germline V gene has CDR1 MNHEY and CDR2 SVGAGI. The V and J ends lost 2 bases and 8 bases respectively, with 15 bases between them. The CDR3 coding sequence is TGTGCCAGCAGTTACGCAGGGGCGATGGGAGAAAAACTGTTTTTT. It is translated as CASSYAGAMGEKLFF.

The chain links TRBV28 to TRBJ1-5; TRBD1 is a possible D gene (6 bases). Trimming removed 3 bases at V and 3 bases at J, with 12 bases between. CDR1 is MDHEN and CDR2 is SYDVKM in the germline V gene. The CDR3 is 15 amino acids. In nucleotides, the CDR3 is TGTGCCAGCAGTTTCCCAACAGGGAACAATCAGCCCCAGCATTTT. Its translation: CASSFPTGNNQPQHF.

V gene TRBV5-6 combines with J gene TRBJ1-2; a possible D gene is TRBD1 (6 bases). The CDR3 totals 14 residues. V lost 2 bases to trimming and J lost 13 bases, with 21 bases between them. Per germline, CDR1 SGHDT and CDR2 YYEEEE. CDR3 coding DNA: TGTGCCAGCAGCTTAAGGTCAGCGGACAGAGGCATCACCTTC. This codes for CASSLRSADRGITF.

V is TRBV10-2 and J is TRBJ1-2, with D maybe TRBD1 (5 bases). Germline lookup yields CDR1 WSHSY and CDR2 SAAADI. V shed 2 bases and J shed 7 bases, with 11 bases lying between them. CDR3 length: 13 amino acids. The CDR3 bases are TGCGCCAGCAGTGAGCCGGGAGGGGCTGGCTACACCTTC. Encoded protein: CASSEPGGAGYTF.